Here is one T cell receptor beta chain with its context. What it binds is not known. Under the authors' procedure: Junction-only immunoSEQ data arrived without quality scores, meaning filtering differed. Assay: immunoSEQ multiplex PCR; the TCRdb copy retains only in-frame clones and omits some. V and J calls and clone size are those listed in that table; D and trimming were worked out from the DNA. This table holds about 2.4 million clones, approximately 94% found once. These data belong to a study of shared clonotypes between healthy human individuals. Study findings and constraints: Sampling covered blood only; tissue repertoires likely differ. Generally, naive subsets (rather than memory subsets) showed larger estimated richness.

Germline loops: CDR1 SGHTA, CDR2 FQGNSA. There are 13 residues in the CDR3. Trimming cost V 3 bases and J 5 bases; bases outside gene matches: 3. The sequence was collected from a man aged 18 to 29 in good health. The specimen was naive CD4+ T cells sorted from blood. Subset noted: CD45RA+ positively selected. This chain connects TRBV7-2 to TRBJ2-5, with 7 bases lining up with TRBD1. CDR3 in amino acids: CASSFRGMETQYF. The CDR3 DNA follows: TGTGCCAGCAGCTTCAGGGGGATGGAGACCCAGTACTTC. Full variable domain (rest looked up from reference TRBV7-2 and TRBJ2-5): GAGVSQSPSNKVTEKGKDVELRCDPISGHTALYWYRQSLGQGLEFLIYFQGNSAPDKSGLPSDRFSAERTGGSVSTLTIQRTQQEDSAVYLCASSFRGMETQYFGPGTRLLVL.